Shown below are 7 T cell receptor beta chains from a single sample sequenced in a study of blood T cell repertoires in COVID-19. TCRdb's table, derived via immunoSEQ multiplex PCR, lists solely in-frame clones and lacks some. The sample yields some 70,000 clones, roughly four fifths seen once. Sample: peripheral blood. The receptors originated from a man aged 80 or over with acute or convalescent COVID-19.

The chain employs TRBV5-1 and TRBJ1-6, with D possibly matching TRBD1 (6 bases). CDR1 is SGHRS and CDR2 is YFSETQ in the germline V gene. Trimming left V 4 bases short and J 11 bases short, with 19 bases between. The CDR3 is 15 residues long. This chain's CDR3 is CASSPVGTKSPPLHF. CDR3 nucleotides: TGCGCCAGCAGCCCGGTCGGGACAAAGAGCCCACCCCTCCACTTT.

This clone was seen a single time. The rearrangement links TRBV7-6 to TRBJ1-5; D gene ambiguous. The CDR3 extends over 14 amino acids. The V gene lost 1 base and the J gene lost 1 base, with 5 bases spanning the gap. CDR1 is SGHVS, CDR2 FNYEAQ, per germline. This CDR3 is CASSLDPSNQPQHF. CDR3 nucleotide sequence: TGTGCCAGCAGCTTAGATCCGAGCAATCAGCCCCAGCATTTT.

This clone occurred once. The CDR3 here is CASSAGQGAGSNYGYTF. CDR3 bases: TGTGCCAGCAGCGCGGGACAGGGGGCAGGTTCTAACTATGGCTACACCTTC. V and J are TRBV7-2 and TRBJ1-2, with TRBD1 matching over 12 bases. The germline V gene has CDR1 SGHTA and CDR2 FQGNSA. Germline trimming cut 5 bases from V and 0 bases from J; bases unmatched to any gene: 7. The CDR3 is made up of 17 amino acids. The variable domain in full, with the rest retrieved from reference TRBV7-2 and TRBJ1-2, is GAGVSQSPSNKVTEKGKDVELRCDPISGHTALYWYRQSLGQGLEFLIYFQGNSAPDKSGLPSDRFSAERTGGSVSTLTIQRTQQEDSAVYLCASSAGQGAGSNYGYTFGSGTRLTVV.

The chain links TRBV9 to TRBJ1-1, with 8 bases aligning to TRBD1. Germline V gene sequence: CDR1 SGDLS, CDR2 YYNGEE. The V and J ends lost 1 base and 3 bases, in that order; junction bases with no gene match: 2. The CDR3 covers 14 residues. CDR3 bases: TGTGCCAGCAGCGTACAGGGGGCTGACACTGAAGCTTTCTTT. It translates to CASSVQGADTEAFF.

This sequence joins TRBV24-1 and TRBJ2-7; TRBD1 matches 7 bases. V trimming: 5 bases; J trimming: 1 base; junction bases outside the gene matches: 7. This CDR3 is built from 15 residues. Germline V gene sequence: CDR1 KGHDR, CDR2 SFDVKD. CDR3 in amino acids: CATSGRTGRSYEQYF. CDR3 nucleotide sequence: TGTGCCACCAGTGGTAGGACAGGACGATCCTACGAGCAGTACTTC.

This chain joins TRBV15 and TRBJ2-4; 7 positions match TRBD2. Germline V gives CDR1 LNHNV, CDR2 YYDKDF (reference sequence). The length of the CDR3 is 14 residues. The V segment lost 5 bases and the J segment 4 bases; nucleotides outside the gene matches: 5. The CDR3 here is CATSGGGSKNIQYF. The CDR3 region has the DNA TGTGCCACCAGCGGGGGGGGGTCTAAAAACATTCAGTACTTC. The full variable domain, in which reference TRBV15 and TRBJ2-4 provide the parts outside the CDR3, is DAMVIQNPRYQVTQFGKPVTLSCSQTLNHNVMYWYQQKSSQAPKLLFHYYDKDFNNEADTPDNFQSRRPNTSFCFLDIRSPGLGDTAMYLCATSGGGSKNIQYFGAGTRLSVL.

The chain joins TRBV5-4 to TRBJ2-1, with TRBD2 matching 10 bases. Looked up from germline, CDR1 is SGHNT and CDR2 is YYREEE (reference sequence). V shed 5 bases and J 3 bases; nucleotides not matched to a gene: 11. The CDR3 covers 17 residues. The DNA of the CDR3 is TGTGCCAGCAGTCCCTCCTCCGGACTAGCGGACTACAATGAGCAGTTCTTC. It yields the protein CASSPSSGLADYNEQFF.